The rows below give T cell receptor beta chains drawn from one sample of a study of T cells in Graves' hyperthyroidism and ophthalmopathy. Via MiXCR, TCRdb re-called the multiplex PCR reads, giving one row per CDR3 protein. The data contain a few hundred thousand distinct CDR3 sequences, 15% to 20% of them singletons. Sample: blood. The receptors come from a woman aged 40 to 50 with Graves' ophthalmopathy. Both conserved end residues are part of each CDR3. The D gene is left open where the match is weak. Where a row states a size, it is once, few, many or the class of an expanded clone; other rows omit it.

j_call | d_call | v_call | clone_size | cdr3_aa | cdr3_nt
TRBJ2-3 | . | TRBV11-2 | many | CASSFSDGSTDTQYF | TGTGCCAGCAGCTTCTCCGACGGGAGCACAGATACGCAGTATTTT
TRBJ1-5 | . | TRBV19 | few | CASSGDRHQPQHF | TGTGCCAGTTCAGGGGACCGCCATCAGCCCCAGCATTTT
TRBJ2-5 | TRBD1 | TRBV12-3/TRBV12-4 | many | CASGLTGAEETQYF | TGTGCCAGCGGCTTGACAGGGGCGGAGGAGACCCAGTACTTC
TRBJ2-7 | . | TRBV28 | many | CASSLVASAGVEQYF | TGTGCCAGCAGTTTGGTAGCCTCGGCAGGGGTCGAGCAGTACTTC
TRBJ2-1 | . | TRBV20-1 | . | CSARDPPYSGQSNEQFF | TGCAGTGCTAGAGACCCCCCTTACTCTGGACAGTCCAATGAGCAGTTCTTC
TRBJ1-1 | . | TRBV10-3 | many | CAASANTEAFF | TGTGCCGCTTCCGCGAACACTGAAGCTTTCTTT
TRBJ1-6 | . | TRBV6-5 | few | CASSYSEGRYNSPLHF | TGTGCCAGCAGTTACTCGGAAGGGCGCTATAATTCACCCCTCCACTTT
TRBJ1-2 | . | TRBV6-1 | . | CASKEGGVLFNYGYTF | TGTGCCAGCAAGGAGGGGGGCGTCTTGTTTAACTATGGCTACACCTTC
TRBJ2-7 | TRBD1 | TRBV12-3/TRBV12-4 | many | CASSDRAPYEQYF | TGTGCCAGCAGTGACAGGGCGCCCTACGAGCAGTACTTC
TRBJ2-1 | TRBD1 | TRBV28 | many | CASSLGTGEYNEQFF | TGTGCCAGCAGTTTGGGGACAGGGGAGTACAATGAGCAGTTCTTC
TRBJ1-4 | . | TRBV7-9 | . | CASSPSVGGNEKLFF | TGTGCCAGCAGCCCTAGTGTGGGGGGAAATGAAAAACTGTTTTTT
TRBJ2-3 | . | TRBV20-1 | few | CSARDLAAQYF | TGCAGTGCTAGAGATTTAGCGGCGCAGTATTTT
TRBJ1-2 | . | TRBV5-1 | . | CASSAGTTGLGSGYTF | TGCGCCAGCAGCGCCGGGACCACGGGGCTTGGATCGGGCTACACCTTC
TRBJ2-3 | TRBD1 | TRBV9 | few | CASSLGDRRADTQYF | TGTGCCAGCAGCCTCGGGGACAGACGTGCAGATACGCAGTATTTT
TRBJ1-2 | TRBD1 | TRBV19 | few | CASSTRTGVSYGYTF | TGTGCCAGTAGTACCCGGACAGGGGTGTCCTATGGCTACACCTTC
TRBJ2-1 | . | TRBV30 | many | CAWSRGGGEQFF | TGTGCCTGGAGTAGGGGCGGTGGGGAGCAGTTCTTC
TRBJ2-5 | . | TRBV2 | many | CASSDRWGGETQYF | TGTGCCAGCAGTGACAGGTGGGGCGGAGAGACCCAGTACTTC
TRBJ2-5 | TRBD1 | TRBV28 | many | CASSWRGQEKETQYF | TGTGCCAGCAGTTGGCGTGGACAGGAAAAAGAGACCCAGTACTTC
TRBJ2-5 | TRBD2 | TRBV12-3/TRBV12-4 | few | CASSSRGLAGGLLNQETQYF | TGTGCCAGCAGTTCCAGGGGACTAGCGGGGGGGCTTTTGAACCAAGAGACCCAGTACTTC
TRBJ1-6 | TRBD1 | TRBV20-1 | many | CSAGTTGSNSPLHF | TGCAGTGCTGGTACGACAGGGTCTAATTCACCCCTCCACTTT
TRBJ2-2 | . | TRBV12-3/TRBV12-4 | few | CASSFQLTGELFF | TGTGCCAGCAGTTTCCAGCTCACCGGGGAGCTGTTTTTT
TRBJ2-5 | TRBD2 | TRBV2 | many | CASGGLERGRGTQYF | TGTGCCAGCGGCGGACTAGAGCGGGGGAGAGGGACCCAGTACTTC
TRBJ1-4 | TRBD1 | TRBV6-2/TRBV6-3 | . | CASSTGQGTTNEKLFF | TGTGCCAGCAGTACCGGACAGGGAACAACTAATGAAAAACTGTTTTTT
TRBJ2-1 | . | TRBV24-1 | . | CATSELQGNNEQFF | TGTGCCACCAGTGAACTGCAGGGGAACAATGAGCAGTTCTTC
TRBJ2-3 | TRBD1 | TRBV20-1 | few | CSAPGQGPDTQYF | TGCAGTGCCCCGGGACAGGGGCCAGATACGCAGTATTTT
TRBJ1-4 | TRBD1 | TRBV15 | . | CATSRDKGAGEKLFF | TGTGCCACCAGCAGAGATAAGGGGGCGGGGGAAAAACTGTTTTTT
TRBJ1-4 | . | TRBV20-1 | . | CSASAGNDEKLFF | TGCAGTGCTAGCGCAGGGAATGATGAAAAACTGTTTTTT
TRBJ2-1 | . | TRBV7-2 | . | CASSPPRHNEQFF | TGTGCCAGCAGCCCCCCGAGACACAATGAGCAGTTCTTC
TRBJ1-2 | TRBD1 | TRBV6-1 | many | CASSQKNRGNYGYTF | TGTGCCAGCAGTCAAAAGAACAGGGGCAACTATGGCTACACCTTC
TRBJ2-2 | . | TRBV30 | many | CAWSPTQGNTGELFF | TGTGCCTGGAGTCCGACACAGGGAAACACCGGGGAGCTGTTTTTT
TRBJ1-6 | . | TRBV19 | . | CASSTSQGKYSPLHF | TGTGCCAGTAGTACATCGCAGGGAAAGTATTCACCCCTCCACTTT
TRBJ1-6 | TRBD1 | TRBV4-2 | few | CASRGQDDSLHF | TGTGCCAGCAGGGGACAGGACGATTCCCTCCACTTT
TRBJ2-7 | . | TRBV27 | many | CASSLSGQGPYEQYF | TGTGCCAGCAGTTTATCTGGGCAGGGGCCCTACGAGCAGTACTTC
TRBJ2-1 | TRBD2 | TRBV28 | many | CASSSSGGRLNEQFF | TGTGCCAGCAGTTCCTCCGGCGGGAGGTTGAATGAGCAGTTCTTC
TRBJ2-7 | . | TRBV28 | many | CASRNSGNSYEQYF | TGTGCCAGCAGAAATAGCGGAAATTCCTACGAGCAGTACTTC
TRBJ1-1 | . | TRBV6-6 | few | CASSYSRSHTEAFF | TGTGCCAGCAGTTACTCGAGGTCCCACACTGAAGCTTTCTTT
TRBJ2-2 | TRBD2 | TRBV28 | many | CASSWWSSGRGGTGELFF | TGTGCCAGCAGTTGGTGGTCTAGCGGGAGGGGAGGCACCGGGGAGCTGTTTTTT
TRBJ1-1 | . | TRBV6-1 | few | CASSEPTSARNTEAFF | TGTGCCAGCAGTGAACCTACGTCCGCCAGGAACACTGAAGCTTTCTTT
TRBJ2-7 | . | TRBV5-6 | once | CASSLEIFRRGPSYEQYF | TGTGCCAGCAGCTTGGAAATTTTTCGGCGGGGACCCTCCTACGAGCAGTACTTC
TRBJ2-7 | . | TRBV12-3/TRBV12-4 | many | CASSFRGSLTYEQYF | TGTGCCAGCAGTTTTAGGGGCAGCTTGACCTACGAGCAGTACTTC
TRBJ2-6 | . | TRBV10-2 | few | CASSDAGTGANVLTF | TGCGCCAGCAGTGATGCCGGAACTGGGGCCAACGTCCTGACTTTC
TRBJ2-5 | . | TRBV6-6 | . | CASSYGRGETQYF | TGTGCCAGCAGTTACGGTCGGGGAGAGACCCAGTACTTC
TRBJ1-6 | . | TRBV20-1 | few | CSARDLGLRPLHF | TGCAGTGCTAGAGATTTGGGTCTCAGACCCCTCCACTTT
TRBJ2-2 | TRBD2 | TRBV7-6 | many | CASSWTSGGASTGELFF | TGTGCCAGCAGCTGGACTAGCGGGGGTGCAAGCACCGGGGAGCTGTTTTTT
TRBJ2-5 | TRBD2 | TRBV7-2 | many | CASSFSAGGLGETQYF | TGTGCCAGCAGCTTTTCGGCGGGGGGGCTTGGAGAGACCCAGTACTTC
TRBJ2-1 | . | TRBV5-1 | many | CASSFNDNEQFF | TGCGCCAGCAGCTTTAATGACAATGAGCAGTTCTTC
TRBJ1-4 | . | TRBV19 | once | CASEGQDGKLFF | TGTGCTTCCGAGGGGCAGGACGGAAAACTGTTTTTT
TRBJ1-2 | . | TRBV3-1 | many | CASSQDSSQNGYTF | TGTGCCAGCAGCCAAGATTCCAGCCAGAATGGCTACACCTTC
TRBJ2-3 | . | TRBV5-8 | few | CASSLTGPLTDTQYF | TGTGCCAGCAGCTTGACGGGGCCACTCACAGATACGCAGTATTTT
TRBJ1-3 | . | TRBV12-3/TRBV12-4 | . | CATQRISGNTIYF | TGTGCCACCCAGCGGATCTCTGGAAACACCATATATTTT